Each of the 22 T cell receptor beta chains below was sequenced from the same sample in a study of shared clonotypes between healthy human individuals. TCRdb keeps only in-frame clones here, not all; method: immunoSEQ multiplex PCR. Here the sample spans about 490,000 clones, 70% to 80% being singletons. Sequenced material: PBMCs. The receptors were sampled from a woman aged 40 to 50 in good health. Some clones in this sample may be carry-over from other donors' samples.

The chain couples TRBV14 to TRBJ2-7, with 13 bases identical to TRBD2. Germline V CDR1 and CDR2: SGHDN, FVKESK. The CDR3 extends over 15 amino acids. The V gene end was trimmed by 4 bases and the J gene end by 4 bases; junction bases not matched to a gene: 4. CDR3 nucleotide sequence: TGTGCCAGCAGCCTCGGGACTAGCGGGGCGTACGAGCAGTACTTC. Protein product: CASSLGTSGAYEQYF.

The rearrangement links TRBV2 to TRBJ1-1; TRBD1 matches 8 bases. From germline, CDR1 is SNHLY and CDR2 FYNNEI. V lost 0 bases and J lost 4; bases outside the gene matches: 4. The CDR3 totals 15 residues. The CDR3 DNA reads TGTGCCAGCAGTGAAGCGACAGGGGTTTTCACTGAAGCTTTCTTT. The encoded protein is CASSEATGVFTEAFF.

As DNA, the CDR3 is TGTGCCAGCGAGCCCTCGTACTCTGGAAACACCATATATTTT. Translated, it gives CASEPSYSGNTIYF. This chain links TRBV18 with TRBJ1-3; D gene unclear. This CDR3 has 14 residues. Trimming removed 8 bases from V and 0 bases from J, with 11 bases in between. CDR1 and CDR2 from the germline V gene are KGHSH and LQKENI.

V and J are TRBV7-9 and TRBJ2-3; tentatively, D is TRBD1 (6 bases). Germline V gene sequence: CDR1 SEHNR, CDR2 FQNEAQ (reference sequence). V lost 1 base to trimming and J lost 6 bases, with 14 bases between them. CDR3 length equals 15 residues. The CDR3 region is CASSLGQGSWDTQYF. Here the CDR3 DNA reads TGTGCCAGCAGCTTAGGTCAGGGGTCATGGGATACGCAGTATTTT.

The chain uses TRBV5-4 and TRBJ1-2; D not certain. Germline-derived CDR1 and CDR2 are SGHNT and YYREEE (reference sequence). CDR3 size: 14 residues. V dropped 3 bases and J dropped 4 bases, with 13 bases sitting between them. This CDR3 reads CASSSTAEAYGYTF. CDR3 DNA sequence: TGTGCCAGCAGCTCAACAGCTGAAGCCTATGGCTACACCTTC.

The chain combines TRBV29-1 with TRBJ2-1; 11 nucleotides agree with TRBD1. V lost 5 bases, J lost 8 bases, and 8 bases stayed unmatched. Germline V gene sequence: CDR1 SQVTM, CDR2 ANQGSEA. This CDR3 region has 14 residues. The CDR3 here is CSVLGTGGVHEQFF. The CDR3 coding sequence is TGCAGCGTTTTAGGGACAGGGGGTGTCCATGAGCAGTTCTTC.

The chain employs TRBV21-1 and TRBJ2-2; the D call TRBD2 from the table was never checked on the DNA. TRBV21-1 is a known pseudogene. The CDR3 extends over 19 amino acids. CDR3: CASSERASGRARDTGELFF. CDR3 in DNA: TGTGCCAGCAGCGAGCGGGCTAGCGGGAGGGCCCGGGATACCGGGGAGCTGTTTTTT.

The CDR3 region is CASSLTPGQGYGYTF. The CDR3, as DNA: TGCGCCAGCAGCTTGACCCCGGGACAGGGATATGGCTACACCTTC. V is TRBV5-1 and J is TRBJ1-2; 9 nucleotides match TRBD1. V lost 1 base and J lost 5; bases outside the gene matches: 6. The CDR3 has 15 residues. Germline V gives CDR1 SGHRS, CDR2 YFSETQ.

This clone has ten or more counts. The rearrangement links TRBV30 to TRBJ2-1, with 9 bases aligning to TRBD2. Losses at the gene ends were 3 bases for V and 1 base for J; bases not matched to a gene: 4. From germline, CDR1 is GTSNPN and CDR2 SVGIG (reference sequence). The CDR3 runs to 15 residues. The DNA of the CDR3 is TGTGCCTGGAGAAGACTAGCGGTTTCCTACAATGAGCAGTTCTTC. As protein: CAWRRLAVSYNEQFF.

Regarding this clone: Its ends do not fully match the called genes, so a read error is possible. The same CDR3 is also encoded by other DNA sequences in this sample. The CDR3 region has the DNA TGCGCCAGCAGTTTCCGGGAACAGCAGTTCTTC. Translation gives CASSFREQQFF. The chain is built from TRBV28 and TRBJ2-1, with D perhaps TRBD2 (5 bases). Germline V gene data show CDR1 as MDHEN and CDR2 as SYDVKM. The CDR3 contains 11 residues.

This clone was found once. The genes are TRBV28 and TRBJ1-4, with D possibly matching TRBD1 (5 bases). CDR1 MDHEN and CDR2 SYDVKM come from the germline V gene. The CDR3 totals 14 residues. V gave up 6 bases and J gave up 8 bases, with 16 bases separating them. The CDR3 nucleotides read TGTGCCAGCAGCCTCCGGGACGTGTGGGAAAAACTGTTTTTT. As protein: CASSLRDVWEKLFF.

The V and J genes are TRBV5-1 and TRBJ1-2; 7 positions agree with TRBD1. Germline V gives CDR1 SGHRS, CDR2 YFSETQ. The CDR3 consists of 15 residues. The V and J ends lost 0 bases and 7 bases, in that order; junction bases with no gene match: 9. DNA for the CDR3: TGCGCCAGCAGCTTGGTGGGCAGGGGGTCCGGTGGCTACACCTTC. It codes for CASSLVGRGSGGYTF.

This clone was picked up many times. The identical CDR3 is also encoded by other nucleotide sequences in the sample. The rearrangement links TRBV28 to TRBJ2-3; D is unclear. The CDR3 is 16 amino acids. The V end was cut by 2 bases, the J end by 0 bases, with 12 bases between. Germline-derived CDR1 and CDR2 are MDHEN and SYDVKM. CDR3 DNA: TGTGCCAGCAGTTTAATGGGTACTACTAGCACAGATACGCAGTATTTT. This codes for CASSLMGTTSTDTQYF.

The V and J genes are TRBV19 and TRBJ2-5; TRBD1 matches at 10 bases. Per the germline V gene, CDR1 is LNHDA and CDR2 is SQIVND (reference sequence). The CDR3 runs to 15 residues. With V trimmed by 5 bases and J by 5 bases, 8 bases remained unmatched. CDR3: CASSVPTGGSETQYF. CDR3 DNA: TGTGCCAGTAGTGTCCCGACAGGGGGCTCGGAGACCCAGTACTTC. Full variable domain (missing parts from reference TRBV19 and TRBJ2-5): DGGITQSPKYLFRKEGQNVTLSCEQNLNHDAMYWYRQDPGQGLRLIYYSQIVNDFQKGDIAEGYSVSREKKESFPLTVTSAQKNPTAFYLCASSVPTGGSETQYFGPGTRLLVL.

This clone was detected only a few times. The rearrangement uses TRBV7-3 and TRBJ2-5; D call uncertain. The germline gives CDR1 SGHTA, CDR2 FQGTGA. The CDR3 contains 14 residues. Trimming removed 5 bases at V and 4 bases at J, with 14 bases between. DNA of the CDR3: TGTGCCAGCAGCCCAACCGGGCCTGGAGAGACCCAGTACTTC. Protein product: CASSPTGPGETQYF.

The rearrangement uses TRBV6-5 and TRBJ2-7; 13 bases align to TRBD2. Germline CDR1 MNHEY, CDR2 SVGAGI. V trimming: 6 bases; J trimming: 4 bases; junction bases outside the gene matches: 3. The CDR3 runs to 14 residues. The CDR3 is CASRWTSGRYEQYF. As DNA, the CDR3 is TGTGCCAGCAGGTGGACTAGCGGGAGATACGAGCAGTACTTC.

This chain links TRBV27 with TRBJ1-1; D is possibly TRBD1 (6 bases). Germline V gene data show CDR1 as MNHEY and CDR2 as SMNVEV (reference sequence). V lost 4 bases to trimming and J lost 4 bases, with 13 bases between them. This CDR3 is 14 amino acids long. Written as DNA, the CDR3 is TGTGCCAGCAGTTATTACAGGGCCAGCACTGAAGCTTTCTTT. It yields the protein CASSYYRASTEAFF.

V gene TRBV29-1 combines with J gene TRBJ2-7; 12 bases agree with TRBD2. Germline loops: CDR1 SQVTM, CDR2 ANQGSEA. The length of the CDR3 is 16 residues. The trim removed 4 bases at V and 2 bases at J, leaving 9 bases unmatched. CDR3 bases: TGCAGCGTTGCCCACCGACTAGCGGGAGAACCCTACGAGCAGTACTTC. It yields the protein CSVAHRLAGEPYEQYF.

The chain combines TRBV6-5 with TRBJ1-1; D remains ambiguous. Trimming took off 0 bases at V and 6 bases at J, with 11 bases between the two ends. Germline CDR1 MNHEY, CDR2 SVGAGI. CDR3 length: 14 amino acids. CDR3 nucleotides: TGTGCCAGCAGTTACTCGAATGAGGTCGCTGAAGCTTTCTTT. Protein: CASSYSNEVAEAFF.

This rearrangement joins TRBV7-9 to TRBJ2-2; D is unclear. From germline, CDR1 is SEHNR and CDR2 FQNEAQ (reference sequence). Trimming took off 5 bases at V and 0 bases at J, with 7 bases between the two ends. This CDR3 is 14 amino acids long. The CDR3, as DNA: TGTGCCAGCAGCACGGACGCGAACACCGGGGAGCTGTTTTTT. The encoded protein is CASSTDANTGELFF.

This clone came up a few times. V is TRBV5-4 and J is TRBJ2-7; 9 positions match TRBD1. Germline V gene data show CDR1 as SGHNT and CDR2 as YYREEE (reference sequence). Trimming cost V 0 bases and J 5 bases; bases outside gene matches: 6. This CDR3 region has 15 residues. The CDR3 nucleotides read TGTGCCAGCAGCTTGGGGGGGGACAGGGCCCACGAGCAGTACTTC. It is translated as CASSLGGDRAHEQYF.

The V gene is TRBV15, the J gene TRBJ2-7, with 9 positions matching TRBD1. The CDR3 has 16 residues. The trim removed 0 bases at V and 5 bases at J, leaving 8 bases unmatched. CDR1 is LNHNV and CDR2 is YYDKDF in the germline V gene (reference sequence). CDR3 sequence (DNA): TGTGCCACCAGCAGAGATCTCGGACAGGGGCGGAACGAGCAGTACTTC. Its translation: CATSRDLGQGRNEQYF.